The table lists the clone carrying this T cell receptor beta chain with many counts. The sample originates from a study of regulatory T cells in long-lasting Graves disease. Arm-PCR of CDR3 regions with iRepertoire HTBI primers generated TCR beta libraries. TCRdb processed the multiplex PCR reads anew with MiXCR; each CDR3 protein has one entry. The table lists roughly 610,000 distinct CDR3 sequences, about 16% of them singletons, with approximately 12% in the top ten. Described time point: newly diagnosed GD, antithyroid drugs for less than 3 months. Following extraction of RNA from PBMCs, that RNA was used to make the TCR library. Investigators report Graves' disease was diagnosed under American Thyroid Association guidelines. The germline gives CDR1 LGHDT, CDR2 YNNKEL (reference sequence). There are 15 residues in the CDR3. V was pared by 1 base and J by 2 bases, with 2 bases of the junction left unmatched.

These data were also reused for a study on T cells in Graves' hyperthyroidism and ophthalmopathy. This second study notes: Calling Graves' hyperthyroidism stable meant ophthalmopathy did not progress within 18 months. Each patient was aged 18 to 65 and had newly diagnosed hyperthyroidism of under 2 months' duration.

The sample consisted of peripheral blood mononuclear cells (PBMCs), taken at new diagnosis, from a patient treated with antithyroid drugs. The receptor was isolated from a man aged 18 to 29 with Graves disease. V is TRBV3-1 and J is TRBJ2-7, with 10 bases identical to TRBD2. The CDR3 DNA follows: TGTGCCAGCAGCCAAGGAGCGGGAGGGCCCTACGAGCAGTACTTC. Residues: CASSQGAGGPYEQYF.